This TCR beta chain comes out of a study of shared clonotypes between healthy human individuals. CD8 cells regarded as naive lacked CD45RO, were positively chosen for CCR7, and omitted terminally differentiated effector memory CD45RA+ cells. V lost 5 bases, J lost 1 base, and 19 bases lay in between. Per germline, CDR1 SGHKS and CDR2 YYEKEE (reference sequence). This CDR3 comprises 16 residues. Study-level results: Larger estimated richness was generally seen in naive subsets than in memory subsets.

On this clone itself: Its antigen is as yet unknown.

Profiled with immunoSEQ multiplex PCR; TCRdb holds only in-frame clones, not every one. The profile shows around 2,000,000 clones, about 93% of them singletons. The receptor was derived from a man aged 18 to 29 in good health. Some clones in this sample may be carry-over from other donors' samples. Input material: naive CD8+ T cells from PBMCs. The J gene is TRBJ2-7, the V gene TRBV5-5; possible D gene TRBD1, 7 bases. Written as DNA, the CDR3 is TGTGCCAGCAGGCCTCAGTGGCGGGACAGTTCCTACGAGCAGTACTTC. The encoded protein is CASRPQWRDSSYEQYF.